One sample yielded the 25 T cell receptor beta chains listed below, sequenced in a study of blood T cell repertoires in COVID-19. TCRdb's copy holds only in-frame clones and misses some; the assay was immunoSEQ multiplex PCR. The sample yields roughly 230,000 clones, about four fifths seen once. The sample consisted of PBMCs or T cells enriched from blood (not recorded which). Receptors originate from a man in his fifties or sixties who had recovered from COVID-19.

The V call is TRBV28, the J call TRBJ1-4; possibly TRBD1 for D (5 bases). CDR3 length equals 15 residues. Trimming shortened V by 2 bases and J by 7 bases, and 14 bases separated the two germline ends. Germline assignment: CDR1 MDHEN and CDR2 SYDVKM. As DNA, the CDR3 is TGTGCCAGCAGTTTAGGATTAGGGACTGGTGAAAAACTGTTTTTT. Residues: CASSLGLGTGEKLFF.

This sequence joins TRBV30 and TRBJ1-1, with D possibly matching TRBD1 (6 bases). The CDR3 is 16 residues long. Between the trimmed V and J ends, which lost 0 bases and 2 bases, there was a span of 16 bases. Germline CDR1 reads GTSNPN; CDR2 reads SVGIG (reference sequence). The CDR3: CAWSVRRTDANTEAFF. As DNA, the CDR3 is TGTGCCTGGAGTGTACGAAGGACAGACGCTAACACTGAAGCTTTCTTT.

The chain recombines TRBV10-3 with TRBJ2-2; 8 nucleotides agree with TRBD1. Per the germline V gene, CDR1 is ENHRY and CDR2 is SYGVKD. The V segment lost 6 bases and the J segment 4 bases; nucleotides outside the gene matches: 4. The CDR3 runs 14 residues. The CDR3 is CAIRDRVGTGELFF. The CDR3 DNA is TGTGCCATCAGGGACAGGGTGGGCACCGGGGAGCTGTTTTTT.

J is TRBJ2-7 and V is TRBV12-5; TRBD1 agrees at 7 bases. CDR1 is LGHNT, CDR2 FRNRAP, per germline. The CDR3 length is 15 residues. With 1 base clipped from V and 1 base from J, the junction kept 4 bases outside the gene matches. The CDR3: CASGLGQGMSYEQYF. CDR3 nucleotides: TGTGCTAGTGGTTTGGGACAGGGTATGTCCTACGAGCAGTACTTC.

The rearrangement links TRBV6-5 to TRBJ2-7; perhaps TRBD2 as D (5 bases). The CDR3 sequence is 13 residues long. Germline V gene sequence: CDR1 MNHEY, CDR2 SVGAGI. The V end was cut by 7 bases, the J end by 7 bases, with 17 bases between. The CDR3 sequence is CASNLQEVREQYF. The DNA of the CDR3 is TGTGCCAGCAATCTCCAGGAGGTGCGGGAGCAGTACTTC.

This chain uses TRBV4-1 with TRBJ2-7; 9 bases map to TRBD1. CDR3 size: 15 residues. CDR1 is MGHRA, CDR2 YSYEKL, per germline. J was trimmed by 5 bases and V by 4 bases; bases with no gene match: 9. CDR3 bases: TGCGCCAGCAGCCCCCTGGGACAGGGCGAACACGAGCAGTACTTC. Translation gives CASSPLGQGEHEQYF.

V usage is TRBV12-3 or TRBV12-4 and J usage is TRBJ2-7; D is possibly TRBD1 (6 bases). The CDR3 loop spans 13 amino acids. V lost 7 bases and J lost 2, with 12 bases in between. This CDR3 is CASTYRETYEQYF. The CDR3 DNA sequence: TGTGCCAGCACTTACAGGGAAACCTACGAGCAGTACTTC.

The J gene is TRBJ1-1, the V gene TRBV5-5; D unresolved. This CDR3 is 14 amino acids long. Trimming took 4 bases from V and 6 from J, leaving 16 bases between them. Germline V CDR1 and CDR2: SGHKS, YYEKEE (reference sequence). CDR3 in DNA: TGTGCCAGCAGCCTCCGCCCTATCCCCGCTGAAGCTTTCTTT. Its translation: CASSLRPIPAEAFF.

The chain combines TRBV2 with TRBJ2-1, with TRBD2 identical over 10 bases. This CDR3 region has 15 residues. V lost 4 bases and J lost 4; bases outside the gene matches: 4. Germline V gene lookup returns CDR1 SNHLY and CDR2 FYNNEI. The CDR3 DNA is TGTGCCAGCAGTGCGGAGACTAGCGGGTACAATGAGCAGTTCTTC. Amino acid sequence: CASSAETSGYNEQFF.

The chain has TRBV7-8 and TRBJ2-1, with 8 bases identical to TRBD2. Germline CDR1 reads SGHVS; CDR2 reads FQNEAQ. Unmatched junction bases numbered 12, after V lost 5 bases and J lost 3 bases. CDR3 size: 17 residues. The DNA for the CDR3 is TGTGCCAGCAGCCCCCGGGGGGGTCCCAAGGGCTACAATGAGCAGTTCTTC. It encodes CASSPRGGPKGYNEQFF.

The V and J genes are TRBV6-1 and TRBJ1-2; D unresolved. V lost 0 bases to trimming and J lost 4 bases, with 18 bases between them. CDR1 is MNHNS, CDR2 SASEGT, per germline. The CDR3 extends over 17 amino acids. The CDR3 region is CASSEAGTREAPYGYTF. The CDR3 coding sequence is TGTGCCAGCAGTGAAGCGGGAACGAGGGAGGCCCCCTATGGCTACACCTTC.

The CDR3 here is CASRSGTSGAKTYEQYF. The CDR3 bases are TGCGCCAGCAGGTCCGGGACTAGCGGGGCCAAGACCTACGAGCAGTACTTC. The chain is built from TRBV5-1 and TRBJ2-7; the match to TRBD2 covers 13 bases. V lost 5 bases, J lost 2 bases, and 10 bases stayed unmatched. Germline V gives CDR1 SGHRS, CDR2 YFSETQ. The CDR3 is made up of 17 amino acids.

This chain links TRBV7-2 with TRBJ2-5; 7 bases are a match to TRBD2. CDR1 and CDR2 from the germline V gene are SGHTA and FQGNSA. The trim removed 5 bases at V and 5 bases at J, leaving 5 bases unmatched. The CDR3 loop spans 13 amino acids. CDR3 nucleotides: TGTGCCAGCAGCCGGGAGGCTTACGAGACCCAGTACTTC. Translating it yields CASSREAYETQYF.

V and J are TRBV5-6 and TRBJ2-2; no definite D call. V lost 4 bases and J lost 8, with 12 bases in between. The germline gives CDR1 SGHDT, CDR2 YYEEEE. This CDR3 is built from 13 residues. CDR3: CASSHDFRGELFF. The CDR3 nucleotides read TGTGCCAGCAGCCATGACTTTAGGGGGGAGCTGTTTTTT.

The chain has TRBV9 and TRBJ2-1, with D hard to call. The CDR3 totals 14 residues. Germline CDR1 is SGDLS and CDR2 is YYNGEE. Trimming cost V 0 bases and J 6 bases, with 10 bases left between them. CDR3 amino acids: CASSVVGPLNEQFF. The CDR3 bases are TGTGCCAGCAGCGTAGTGGGCCCACTCAATGAGCAGTTCTTC. The full variable domain, in which reference TRBV9 and TRBJ2-1 provide the parts outside the CDR3, is DSGVTQTPKHLITATGQRVTLRCSPRSGDLSVYWYQQSLDQGLQFLIQYYNGEERAKGNILERFSAQQFPDLHSELNLSSLELGDSALYFCASSVVGPLNEQFFGPGTRLTVL.

In DNA form, the CDR3 reads TGTGCCACCAGCTCGGGACAGGGAGACTATGGCTACACCTTC. It is translated as CATSSGQGDYGYTF. This chain uses TRBV15 with TRBJ1-2; 9 nucleotides agree with TRBD1. The V and J ends lost 5 bases and 3 bases, in that order; junction bases with no gene match: 4. The CDR3 contains 14 residues. Germline V gene sequence: CDR1 LNHNV, CDR2 YYDKDF (reference sequence). Filled out from reference TRBV15 and TRBJ1-2, the complete variable domain reads DAMVIQNPRYQVTQFGKPVTLSCSQTLNHNVMYWYQQKSSQAPKLLFHYYDKDFNNEADTPDNFQSRRPNTSFCFLDIRSPGLGDTAMYLCATSSGQGDYGYTFGSGTRLTVV.

V gene TRBV28 combines with J gene TRBJ1-5, with D unclear. Germline values: CDR1 MDHEN, CDR2 SYDVKM. This CDR3 has 14 amino acids. V was cut by 6 bases and J by 1 base, with 10 bases left in between. For the CDR3, the DNA is TGTGCCAGCAGGGGAGGTAGGAGCAATCAGCCCCAGCATTTT. Translating gives CASRGGRSNQPQHF.

The CDR3 is CASSPRDRTYEQYF. The CDR3 DNA reads as TGTGCCAGCTCACCTCGGGACAGAACCTACGAGCAGTACTTC. The chain is built from TRBV18 and TRBJ2-7, with 7 bases matching TRBD1. The CDR3 length is 14 residues. The V gene's germline CDR1 is KGHSH and CDR2 LQKENI. The junction had 4 bases not matched to a gene; V was cut back by 3 bases and J by 2 bases. Complete variable domain (other parts from reference TRBV18 and TRBJ2-7): NAGVMQNPRHLVRRRGQEARLRCSPMKGHSHVYWYRQLPEEGLKFMVYLQKENIIDESGMPKERFSAEFPKEGPSILRIQQVVRGDSAAYFCASSPRDRTYEQYFGPGTRLTVT.

The chain has TRBV3-1 (or the pseudogene TRBV3-2) and TRBJ2-1; no firm D call. Germline V CDR1 and CDR2: LGHDT, YNNKEL (reference sequence). V was pared by 3 bases and J by 9 bases, with 21 bases between. The CDR3 is made up of 16 amino acids. The CDR3: CASSQFQDSMIGEQFF. The CDR3 DNA reads TGTGCCAGCAGCCAGTTCCAAGACTCCATGATCGGTGAGCAGTTCTTC.

This chain uses TRBV28 with TRBJ2-1, with 8 bases aligning to TRBD2. The CDR3 covers 17 residues. The junction had 15 bases not matched to a gene; V was cut back by 7 bases and J by 4 bases. From germline, CDR1 is MDHEN and CDR2 SYDVKM. CDR3 in amino acids: CASTPGGGPPSYNEQFF. The DNA for the CDR3 is TGTGCCAGCACCCCGGGGGGGGGACCCCCAAGTTACAATGAGCAGTTCTTC.

V is TRBV28 and J is TRBJ2-1; no firm D call. The CDR3 is made up of 11 amino acids. Trimming removed 5 bases at V and 4 bases at J, with 3 bases between. CDR1 and CDR2 (germline): MDHEN, SYDVKM. The CDR3 nucleotides are TGTGCCAGCAGTCTTTACAATGAGCAGTTCTTC. Translation gives CASSLYNEQFF.

The chain joins TRBV30 to TRBJ1-2; the D is unclear. Germline V CDR1 and CDR2: GTSNPN, SVGIG (reference sequence). V was pared by 1 base and J by 4 bases, with 16 bases between. This CDR3 has 15 amino acids. The CDR3: CAWSDPGDGGYGYTF. CDR3 DNA: TGTGCCTGGAGTGATCCGGGAGACGGAGGCTATGGCTACACCTTC.

The chain links TRBV19 to TRBJ1-5, with 8 bases identical to TRBD1. The V gene end was trimmed by 8 bases and the J gene end by 2 bases; junction bases not matched to a gene: 8. CDR1 and CDR2 (germline): LNHDA, SQIVND (reference sequence). The CDR3 length is 15 residues. The CDR3 region has the DNA TGTGCCAGTTTTCAGGGGGCGCAGGGCAATCAGCCCCAGCATTTT. Its protein is CASFQGAQGNQPQHF. The full variable domain, in which reference TRBV19 and TRBJ1-5 provide the parts outside the CDR3, is DGGITQSPKYLFRKEGQNVTLSCEQNLNHDAMYWYRQDPGQGLRLIYYSQIVNDFQKGDIAEGYSVSREKKESFPLTVTSAQKNPTAFYLCASFQGAQGNQPQHFGDGTRLSIL.

This chain uses TRBV9 with TRBJ2-7; TRBD2 aligns across 9 bases. This CDR3 spans 15 amino acids. Per the germline V gene, CDR1 is SGDLS and CDR2 is YYNGEE. The junction had 1 base not matched to a gene; V was cut back by 0 bases and J by 0 bases. In DNA form, the CDR3 reads TGTGCCAGCAGCGTAGTAGCGGGGGCCTCCTACGAGCAGTACTTC. Its protein is CASSVVAGASYEQYF.

The rearrangement links TRBV7-9 to TRBJ1-2; 7 bases are a match to TRBD1. The germline CDR1 and CDR2 sequences are SEHNR and FQNEAQ (reference sequence). Losses at the gene ends were 5 bases for V and 3 bases for J; bases not matched to a gene: 3. The CDR3 runs 13 residues. CDR3 loop: CASSQGQYYGYTF. CDR3 DNA sequence: TGTGCCAGCAGCCAGGGACAGTACTATGGCTACACCTTC.